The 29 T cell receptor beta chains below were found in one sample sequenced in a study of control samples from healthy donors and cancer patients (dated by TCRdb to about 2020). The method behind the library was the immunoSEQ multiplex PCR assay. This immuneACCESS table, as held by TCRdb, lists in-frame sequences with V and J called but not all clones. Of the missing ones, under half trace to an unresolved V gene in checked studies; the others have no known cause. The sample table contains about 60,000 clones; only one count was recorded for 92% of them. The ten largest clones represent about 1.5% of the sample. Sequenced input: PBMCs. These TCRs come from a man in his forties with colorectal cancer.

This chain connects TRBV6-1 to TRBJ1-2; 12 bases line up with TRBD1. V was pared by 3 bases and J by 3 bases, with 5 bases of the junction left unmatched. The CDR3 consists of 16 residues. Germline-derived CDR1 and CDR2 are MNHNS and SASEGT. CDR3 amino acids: CASSDGTGGAHYGYTF. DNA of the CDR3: TGTGCCAGCAGTGATGGGACAGGGGGCGCCCACTATGGCTACACCTTC.

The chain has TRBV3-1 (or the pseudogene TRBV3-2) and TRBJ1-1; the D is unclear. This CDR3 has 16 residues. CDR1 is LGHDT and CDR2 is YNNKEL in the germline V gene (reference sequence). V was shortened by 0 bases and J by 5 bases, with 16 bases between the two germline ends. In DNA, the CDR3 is TGTGCCAGCAGCCAAGAAACGGGATTTCGCGGTACTGAAGCTTTCTTT. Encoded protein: CASSQETGFRGTEAFF.

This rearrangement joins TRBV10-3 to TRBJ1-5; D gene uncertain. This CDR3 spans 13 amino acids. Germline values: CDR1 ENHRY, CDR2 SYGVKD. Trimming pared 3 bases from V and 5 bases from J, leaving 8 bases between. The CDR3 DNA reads TGTGCCATCAGTGAACAGTCCGATCAGCCCCAGCATTTT. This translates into CAISEQSDQPQHF.

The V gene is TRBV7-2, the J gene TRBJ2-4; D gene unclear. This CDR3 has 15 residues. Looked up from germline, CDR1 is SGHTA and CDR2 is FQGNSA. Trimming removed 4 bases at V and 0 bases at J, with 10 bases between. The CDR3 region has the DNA TGTGCCAGCAGCTCACTTCTCCTAGCCAAAAACATTCAGTACTTC. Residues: CASSSLLLAKNIQYF.

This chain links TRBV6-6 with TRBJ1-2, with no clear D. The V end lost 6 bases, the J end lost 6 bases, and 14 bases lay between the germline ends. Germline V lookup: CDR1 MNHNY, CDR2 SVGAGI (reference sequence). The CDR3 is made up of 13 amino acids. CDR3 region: CASSWDGGHGYTF. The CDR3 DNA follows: TGTGCCAGCAGCTGGGATGGAGGACATGGCTACACCTTC.

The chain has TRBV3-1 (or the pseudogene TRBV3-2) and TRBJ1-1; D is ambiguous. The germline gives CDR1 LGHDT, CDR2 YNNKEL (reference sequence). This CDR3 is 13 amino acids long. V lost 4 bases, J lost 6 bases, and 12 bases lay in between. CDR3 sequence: CASSPFRASEAFF. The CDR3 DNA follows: TGTGCCAGCAGCCCGTTTCGGGCTTCTGAAGCTTTCTTT.

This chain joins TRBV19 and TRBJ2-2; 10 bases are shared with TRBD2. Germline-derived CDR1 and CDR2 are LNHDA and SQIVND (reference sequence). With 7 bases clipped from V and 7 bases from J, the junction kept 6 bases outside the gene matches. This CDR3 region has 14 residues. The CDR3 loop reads CASKSGGAFGELFF. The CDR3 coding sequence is TGTGCCAGTAAAAGCGGGGGGGCCTTCGGGGAGCTGTTTTTT.

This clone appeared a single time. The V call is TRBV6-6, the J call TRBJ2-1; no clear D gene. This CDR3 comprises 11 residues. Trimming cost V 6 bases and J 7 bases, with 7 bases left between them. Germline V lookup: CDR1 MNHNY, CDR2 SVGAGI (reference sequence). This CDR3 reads CASSPSNEQFF. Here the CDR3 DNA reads TGTGCCAGCAGCCCCTCAAATGAGCAGTTCTTC.

The DNA for the CDR3 is TGCAGCCTACGATATGGGGCTGCAGATACGCAGTATTTT. Residues: CSLRYGAADTQYF. The chain combines TRBV29-1 with TRBJ2-3; a possible D gene is TRBD1 (5 bases). The CDR3 contains 13 residues. Germline V gene lookup returns CDR1 SQVTM and CDR2 ANQGSEA. Trimming cost V 8 bases and J 4 bases, with 16 bases left between them.

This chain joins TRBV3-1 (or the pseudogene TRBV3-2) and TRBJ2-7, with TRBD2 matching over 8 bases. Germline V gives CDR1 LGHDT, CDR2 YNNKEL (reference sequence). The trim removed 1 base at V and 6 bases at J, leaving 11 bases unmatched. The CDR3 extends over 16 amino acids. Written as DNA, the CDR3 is TGTGCCAGCAGCCAAGGGAGTGCAGCGGGGGCTCTCGAGCAGTACTTC. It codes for CASSQGSAAGALEQYF.

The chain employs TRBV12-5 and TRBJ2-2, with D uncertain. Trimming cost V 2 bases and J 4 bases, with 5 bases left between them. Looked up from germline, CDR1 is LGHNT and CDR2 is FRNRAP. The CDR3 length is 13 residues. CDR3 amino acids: CASGLTGTGELFF. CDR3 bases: TGTGCTAGTGGTTTGACGGGCACCGGGGAGCTGTTTTTT.

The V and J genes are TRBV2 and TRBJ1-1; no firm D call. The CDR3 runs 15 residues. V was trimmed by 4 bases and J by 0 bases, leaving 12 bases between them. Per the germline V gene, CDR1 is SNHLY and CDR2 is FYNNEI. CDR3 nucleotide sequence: TGTGCCAGCAGTGCCCAAGAGCCCGTGAACACTGAAGCTTTCTTT. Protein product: CASSAQEPVNTEAFF.

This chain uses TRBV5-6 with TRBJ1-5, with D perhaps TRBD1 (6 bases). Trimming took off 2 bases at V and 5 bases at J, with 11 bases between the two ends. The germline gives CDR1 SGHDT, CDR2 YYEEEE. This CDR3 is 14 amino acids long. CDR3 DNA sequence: TGTGCCAGCAGCTTCGGACAGTGGGATCAGCCCCAGCATTTT. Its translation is CASSFGQWDQPQHF.

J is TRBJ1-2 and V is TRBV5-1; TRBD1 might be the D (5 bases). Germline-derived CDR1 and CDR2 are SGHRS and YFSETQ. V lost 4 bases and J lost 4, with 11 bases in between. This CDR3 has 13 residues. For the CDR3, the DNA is TGCGCCAGCAGCACCGGGACCGTCTATGGCTACACCTTC. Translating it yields CASSTGTVYGYTF. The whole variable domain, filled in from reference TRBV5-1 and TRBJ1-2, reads KAGVTQTPRYLIKTRGQQVTLSCSPISGHRSVSWYQQTPGQGLQFLFEYFSETQRNKGNFPGRFSGRQFSNSRSEMNVSTLELGDSALYLCASSTGTVYGYTFGSGTRLTVV.

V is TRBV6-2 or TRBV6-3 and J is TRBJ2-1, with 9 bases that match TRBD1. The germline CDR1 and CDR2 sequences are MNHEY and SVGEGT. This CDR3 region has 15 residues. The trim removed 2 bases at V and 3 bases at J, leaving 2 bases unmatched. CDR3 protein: CASSYRGQGYNEQFF. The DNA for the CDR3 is TGTGCCAGCAGTTACCGGGGACAGGGCTACAATGAGCAGTTCTTC.

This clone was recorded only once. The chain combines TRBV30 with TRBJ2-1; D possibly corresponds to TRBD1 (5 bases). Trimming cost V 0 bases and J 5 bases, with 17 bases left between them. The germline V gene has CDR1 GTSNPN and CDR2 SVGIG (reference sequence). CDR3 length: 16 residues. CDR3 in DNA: TGTGCCTGGAGTGTAACAGGCCAGCTTAGGAACAATGAGCAGTTCTTC. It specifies CAWSVTGQLRNNEQFF.

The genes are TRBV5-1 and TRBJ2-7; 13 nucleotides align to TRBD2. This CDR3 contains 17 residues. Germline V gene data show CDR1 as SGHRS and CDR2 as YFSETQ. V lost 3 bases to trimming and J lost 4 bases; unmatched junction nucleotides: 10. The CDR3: CASSWTSGGFPLYEQYF. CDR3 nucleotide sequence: TGCGCCAGCAGCTGGACTAGCGGGGGCTTTCCCTTATACGAGCAGTACTTC.

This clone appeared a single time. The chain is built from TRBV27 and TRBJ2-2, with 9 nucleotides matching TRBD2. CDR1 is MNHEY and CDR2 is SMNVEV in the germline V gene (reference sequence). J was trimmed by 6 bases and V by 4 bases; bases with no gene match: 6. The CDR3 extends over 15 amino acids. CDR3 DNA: TGTGCCAGCAGTTCTGCGGGGGGGCCCCCCGGGGAGCTGTTTTTT. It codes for CASSSAGGPPGELFF.

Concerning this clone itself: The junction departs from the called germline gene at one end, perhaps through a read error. The chain's CDR3 is CASNPWGVDTEASF. DNA of the CDR3: TGTGCCAGCAACCCTTGGGGTGTGGACACTGAAGCTTCCTTT. This chain links TRBV2 with TRBJ1-1; possible D gene TRBD1, 5 bases. Germline V gene lookup returns CDR1 SNHLY and CDR2 FYNNEI. The CDR3 loop spans 14 amino acids.

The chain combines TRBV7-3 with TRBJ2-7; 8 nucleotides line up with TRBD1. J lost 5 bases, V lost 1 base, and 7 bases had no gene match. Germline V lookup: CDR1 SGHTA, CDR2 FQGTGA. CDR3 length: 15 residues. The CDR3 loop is CASSLRGQDFNEQYF. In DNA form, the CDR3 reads TGTGCCAGCAGCTTAAGGGGACAGGACTTTAACGAGCAGTACTTC.

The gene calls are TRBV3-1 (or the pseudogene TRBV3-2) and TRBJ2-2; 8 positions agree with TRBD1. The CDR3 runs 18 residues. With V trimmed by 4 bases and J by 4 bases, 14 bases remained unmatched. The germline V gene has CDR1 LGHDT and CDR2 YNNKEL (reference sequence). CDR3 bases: TGTGCCAGCAGCCCGGGAGTAGGACAGGGTGCGGGCACCGGGGAGCTGTTTTTT. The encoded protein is CASSPGVGQGAGTGELFF.

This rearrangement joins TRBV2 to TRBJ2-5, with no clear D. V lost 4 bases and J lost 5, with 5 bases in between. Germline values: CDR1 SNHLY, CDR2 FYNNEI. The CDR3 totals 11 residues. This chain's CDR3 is CASSGHETQYF. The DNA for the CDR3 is TGTGCCAGCAGTGGCCACGAGACCCAGTACTTC. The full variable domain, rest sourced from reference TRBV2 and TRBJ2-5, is EPEVTQTPSHQVTQMGQEVILRCVPISNHLYFYWYRQILGQKVEFLVSFYNNEISEKSEIFDDQFSVERPDGSNFTLKIRSTKLEDSAMYFCASSGHETQYFGPGTRLLVL.

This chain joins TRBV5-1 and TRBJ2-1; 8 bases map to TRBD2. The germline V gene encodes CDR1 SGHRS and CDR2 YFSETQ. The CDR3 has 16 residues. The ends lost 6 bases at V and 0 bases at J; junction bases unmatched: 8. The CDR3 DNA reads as TGCGCCAGCACCGACGGGGGGGCATACTCCTACAATGAGCAGTTCTTC. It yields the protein CASTDGGAYSYNEQFF. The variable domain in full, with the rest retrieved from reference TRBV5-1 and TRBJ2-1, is KAGVTQTPRYLIKTRGQQVTLSCSPISGHRSVSWYQQTPGQGLQFLFEYFSETQRNKGNFPGRFSGRQFSNSRSEMNVSTLELGDSALYLCASTDGGAYSYNEQFFGPGTRLTVL.

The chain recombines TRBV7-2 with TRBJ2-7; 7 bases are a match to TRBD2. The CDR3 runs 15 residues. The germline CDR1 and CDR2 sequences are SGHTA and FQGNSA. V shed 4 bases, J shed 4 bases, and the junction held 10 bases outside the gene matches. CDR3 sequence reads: CASSWGNSGSYEQYF. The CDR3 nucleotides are TGTGCCAGCAGCTGGGGCAATAGCGGGTCATACGAGCAGTACTTC.

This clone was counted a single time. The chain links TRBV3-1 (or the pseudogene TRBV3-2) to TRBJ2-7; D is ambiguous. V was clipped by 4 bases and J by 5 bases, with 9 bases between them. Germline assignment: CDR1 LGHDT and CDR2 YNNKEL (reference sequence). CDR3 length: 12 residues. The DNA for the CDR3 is TGTGCCAGCAGCCCGTTGGGAAACGAGCAGTACTTC. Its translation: CASSPLGNEQYF.

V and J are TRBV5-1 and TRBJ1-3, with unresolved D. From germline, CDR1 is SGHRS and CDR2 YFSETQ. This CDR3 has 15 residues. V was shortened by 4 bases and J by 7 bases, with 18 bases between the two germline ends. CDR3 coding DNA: TGCGCCAGCAGCCTGGACGGAATGATGGGGAACACCATATATTTT. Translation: CASSLDGMMGNTIYF.

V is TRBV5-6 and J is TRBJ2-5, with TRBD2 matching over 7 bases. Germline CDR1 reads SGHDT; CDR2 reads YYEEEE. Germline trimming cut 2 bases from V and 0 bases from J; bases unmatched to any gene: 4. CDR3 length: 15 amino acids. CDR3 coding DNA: TGTGCCAGCAGCTTCTCTCTAGCGGACCAAGAGACCCAGTACTTC. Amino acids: CASSFSLADQETQYF.

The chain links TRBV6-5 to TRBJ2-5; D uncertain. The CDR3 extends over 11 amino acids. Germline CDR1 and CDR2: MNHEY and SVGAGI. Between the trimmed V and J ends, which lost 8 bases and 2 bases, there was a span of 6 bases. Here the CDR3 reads CASAPQETQYF. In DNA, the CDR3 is TGTGCCAGCGCCCCACAAGAGACCCAGTACTTC.

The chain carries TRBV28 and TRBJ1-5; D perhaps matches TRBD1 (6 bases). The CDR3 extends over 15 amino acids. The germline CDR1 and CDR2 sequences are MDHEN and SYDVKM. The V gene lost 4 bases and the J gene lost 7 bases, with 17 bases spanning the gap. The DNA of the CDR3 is TGTGCCAGCAGTTCCGATGTGGGGGCAGGGCAGCCCCAGCATTTT. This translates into CASSSDVGAGQPQHF.